This entry lists 12 T cell receptor beta chains sequenced from one sample in a study of shared clonotypes between healthy human individuals. Libraries were prepared by immunoSEQ multiplex PCR; TCRdb keeps only in-frame clonotypes and omits some of them. The data show approximately 2.5 million clones, with over 85% seen just once and 0.36% held by the top ten. Sequenced: naive CD4+ T cells from PBMCs. Subset of the sample: CD45RA+ positively selected. Source of these receptors: a man aged 18 to 35 in good health. Some clones in this sample may be carry-over from other donors' samples.

On this clone: This CDR3 is also generated by other DNA sequences in the sample. This chain uses TRBV18 with TRBJ2-3, with 14 bases lining up with TRBD2. CDR3 size: 16 residues. Trimming at V came to 4 bases and at J to 3 bases, leaving 3 bases not matched to a gene. Germline V gene sequence: CDR1 KGHSH, CDR2 LQKENI. The CDR3 loop is CASSQGLAGVTDTQYF. The DNA of the CDR3 is TGTGCCAGCTCACAGGGACTAGCGGGAGTAACAGATACGCAGTATTTT. The variable domain in full, completed from reference TRBV18 and TRBJ2-3, reads NAGVMQNPRHLVRRRGQEARLRCSPMKGHSHVYWYRQLPEEGLKFMVYLQKENIIDESGMPKERFSAEFPKEGPSILRIQQVVRGDSAAYFCASSQGLAGVTDTQYFGPGTRLTVL.

The rearrangement joins TRBV7-3 to TRBJ2-2, with D unclear. This CDR3 comprises 16 residues. Germline loops: CDR1 SGHTA, CDR2 FQGTGA. V lost 7 bases, J lost 2 bases, and 17 bases lay in between. The CDR3, as DNA: TGTGCCAGCACAAGTGGCCCTAGGTCCAACACCGGGGAGCTGTTTTTT. Translation: CASTSGPRSNTGELFF.

This chain links TRBV11-3 with TRBJ1-1; D is undetermined. The CDR3 consists of 14 residues. CDR1 and CDR2 from the germline V gene are SGHNT and YENEEA. Trimming removed 5 bases from V and 0 bases from J, with 10 bases in between. CDR3 in amino acids: CASSLSSVNTEAFF. DNA for the CDR3: TGTGCCAGCAGCCTCTCATCAGTGAACACTGAAGCTTTCTTT.

The chain uses TRBV19 and TRBJ2-1, with TRBD2 as a possible D gene (7 bases). CDR3 length: 15 amino acids. CDR1 is LNHDA and CDR2 is SQIVND in the germline V gene (reference sequence). Deletions cut 5 bases from V and 2 bases from J, with 13 bases between. DNA for the CDR3: TGTGCCAGTAGTGATTGGGGGGGGCCCTACAATGAGCAGTTCTTC. Protein: CASSDWGGPYNEQFF.

This clone has only one observation. V usage is TRBV19 and J usage is TRBJ2-7; 11 bases align to TRBD1. The J segment lost 5 bases and the V segment lost 3 bases, leaving 15 bases of the junction unmatched. Germline V gene data show CDR1 as LNHDA and CDR2 as SQIVND (reference sequence). The CDR3 has 18 residues. CDR3 amino acids: CASSIGQGQGALLHEQYF. Here the CDR3 DNA reads TGTGCCAGTAGTATCGGCCAAGGACAGGGGGCGCTTCTCCACGAGCAGTACTTC.

The J gene is TRBJ2-2, the V gene TRBV28, with 10 bases lining up with TRBD1. The CDR3 is made up of 18 amino acids. J gave up 6 bases and V 5 bases, and 15 bases lay outside the gene matches. Germline CDR1 and CDR2: MDHEN and SYDVKM. For the CDR3, the DNA is TGTGCCAGCAGTCCGAATCCCGGGACAGGGGACCGGTCCGGGGAGCTGTTTTTT. Translation: CASSPNPGTGDRSGELFF.

This chain connects TRBV10-3 to TRBJ2-1; a weak D match, TRBD2 (5 bases). The CDR3 is 13 residues long. V shed 8 bases and J shed 7 bases, with 15 bases lying between them. Germline CDR1 and CDR2: ENHRY and SYGVKD. Written as DNA, the CDR3 is TGTGCCATCCCGGAGCTAGCCAAGAATGAGCAGTTCTTC. Protein sequence: CAIPELAKNEQFF.

This chain uses TRBV5-5 with TRBJ2-7, with a tentative D call TRBD1 (5 bases). There are 15 residues in the CDR3. Per the germline V gene, CDR1 is SGHKS and CDR2 is YYEKEE (reference sequence). V lost 2 bases, J lost 7 bases, and 19 bases lay in between. The CDR3 coding sequence is TGTGCCAGCAGCTTTTTAGCCCAGGGCTTTTGGGAGCAGTACTTC. Encoded protein: CASSFLAQGFWEQYF.

As concerns this clone: Different DNA sequences within this sample yield the same CDR3. V is TRBV7-3 and J is TRBJ2-1, with D uncertain. Germline V gene lookup returns CDR1 SGHTA and CDR2 FQGTGA. The CDR3 loop spans 15 amino acids. V lost 2 bases to trimming and J lost 2 bases, with 10 bases between them. CDR3 nucleotides: TGTGCCAGCAGCTTATCGGCCGGAGCCTACAATGAGCAGTTCTTC. Amino acid sequence: CASSLSAGAYNEQFF.

The chain recombines TRBV14 with TRBJ2-1, with D possibly being TRBD2 (6 bases). Trimming took off 1 base at V and 3 bases at J, with 10 bases between the two ends. The germline V gene encodes CDR1 SGHDN and CDR2 FVKESK. This CDR3 contains 15 residues. CDR3 sequence (DNA): TGTGCCAGCAGCCAAGCGCCGGGAGTCTACAATGAGCAGTTCTTC. It translates to CASSQAPGVYNEQFF.

The rearrangement joins TRBV10-1 to TRBJ1-2, with D possibly TRBD1 on 6 matching bases. CDR1 and CDR2 (germline): WNHNN, SYGVQD (reference sequence). CDR3 length: 11 residues. V lost 9 bases and J lost 5, with 10 bases in between. The CDR3 sequence: CAREGGYGYTF. CDR3 nucleotides: TGCGCCAGGGAGGGGGGGTATGGCTACACCTTC.

The chain is built from TRBV11-3 and TRBJ2-3; D ambiguous. The ends were cut back, 3 bases at V and 3 bases at J, with 7 bases in the middle. CDR1 is SGHNT and CDR2 is YENEEA in the germline V gene. CDR3 length: 13 amino acids. The CDR3 sequence is CASSFLLTDTQYF. In DNA form, the CDR3 reads TGTGCCAGCAGCTTTTTGCTGACAGATACGCAGTATTTT.